Each of the 5 T cell receptor beta chains below was sequenced from the same sample in a study of shared clonotypes between healthy human individuals. Profiled with immunoSEQ multiplex PCR; TCRdb holds only in-frame clones, not every one. The sample holds 650,000 to 800,000 clones, 72% seen once. What was sequenced was memory CD4+ T cells sorted from blood. The subset here: CD45RA-negative fraction. The receptors stem from a woman aged 25 to 39 in good health.

The CDR3 sequence is CATRTSGKRTDTQYF. The CDR3 coding sequence is TGTGCCACCAGGACTAGCGGAAAACGCACAGATACGCAGTATTTT. The chain joins TRBV19 to TRBJ2-3; 10 nucleotides line up with TRBD2. Germline V gene lookup returns CDR1 LNHDA and CDR2 SQIVND (reference sequence). This CDR3 spans 15 amino acids. V lost 10 bases and J lost 1; bases outside the gene matches: 8.

The rearrangement joins TRBV28 to TRBJ1-1; D perhaps matches TRBD1 (5 bases). Germline V gene sequence: CDR1 MDHEN, CDR2 SYDVKM. This CDR3 region has 13 residues. Trimming shortened V by 7 bases and J by 4 bases, and 13 bases separated the two germline ends. CDR3 in amino acids: CASTNPGTTEAFF. The CDR3 region has the DNA TGTGCCAGCACCAACCCGGGGACCACTGAAGCTTTCTTT.

This clone was found many times. Other DNA sequences in the sample encode the same CDR3. V is TRBV2 and J is TRBJ1-5, with a tentative D call TRBD1 (6 bases). The CDR3 is 15 amino acids. From germline, CDR1 is SNHLY and CDR2 FYNNEI. V was shortened by 6 bases and J by 1 base, with 13 bases between the two germline ends. The CDR3 coding sequence is TGTGCCAGCAGCGTTGGACAGTTAAGCAATCAGCCCCAGCATTTT. The encoded protein is CASSVGQLSNQPQHF.

Only one count was recorded for this clone. This chain joins TRBV18 and TRBJ1-2, with 7 bases identical to TRBD1. This CDR3 is 12 amino acids long. With 4 bases clipped from V and 10 bases from J, the junction kept 6 bases outside the gene matches. In germline, CDR1 is KGHSH, CDR2 LQKENI. CDR3 sequence reads: CASSQQDRDYTF. The CDR3 DNA follows: TGTGCCAGCTCACAACAAGACAGGGACTACACCTTC.

V gene TRBV9 combines with J gene TRBJ2-7; 8 nucleotides agree with TRBD1. The CDR3 is 14 amino acids. In germline, CDR1 is SGDLS, CDR2 YYNGEE. V shed 0 bases, J shed 2 bases, and the junction held 1 base outside the gene matches. The DNA for the CDR3 is TGTGCCAGCAGCGTAGGGACAGGGACCTACGAGCAGTACTTC. Residues: CASSVGTGTYEQYF.